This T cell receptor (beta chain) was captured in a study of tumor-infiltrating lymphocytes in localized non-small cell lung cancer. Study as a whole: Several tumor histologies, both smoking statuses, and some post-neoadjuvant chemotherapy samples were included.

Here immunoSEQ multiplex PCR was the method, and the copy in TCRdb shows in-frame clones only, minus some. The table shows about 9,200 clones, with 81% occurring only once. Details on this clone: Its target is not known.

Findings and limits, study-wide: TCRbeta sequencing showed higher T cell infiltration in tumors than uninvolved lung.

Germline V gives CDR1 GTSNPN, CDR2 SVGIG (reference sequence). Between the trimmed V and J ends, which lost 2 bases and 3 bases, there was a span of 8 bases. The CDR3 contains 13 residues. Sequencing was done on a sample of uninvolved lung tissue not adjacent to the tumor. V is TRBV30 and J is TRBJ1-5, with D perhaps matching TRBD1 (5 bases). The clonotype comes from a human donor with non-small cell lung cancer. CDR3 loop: CAWSQGVNQPQHF. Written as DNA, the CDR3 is TGTGCCTGGAGTCAAGGGGTCAATCAGCCCCAGCATTTT.